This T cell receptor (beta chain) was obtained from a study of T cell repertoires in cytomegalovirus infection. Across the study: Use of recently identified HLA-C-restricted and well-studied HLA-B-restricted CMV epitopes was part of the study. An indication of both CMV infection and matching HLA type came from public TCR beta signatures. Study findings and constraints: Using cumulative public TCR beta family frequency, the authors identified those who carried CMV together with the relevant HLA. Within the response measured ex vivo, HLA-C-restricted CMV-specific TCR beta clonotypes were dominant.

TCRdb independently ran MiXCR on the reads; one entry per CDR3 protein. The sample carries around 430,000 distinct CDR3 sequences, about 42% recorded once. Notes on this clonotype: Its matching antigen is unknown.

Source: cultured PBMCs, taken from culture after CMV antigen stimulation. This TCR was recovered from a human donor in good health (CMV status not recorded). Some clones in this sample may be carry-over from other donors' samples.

The CDR3 DNA is TGTGCCAGCAGTTCCGAGTCCCGATCACGGCGAGCTTTCTTT. Translated: CASSSESRSRRAFF. This sequence joins TRBV28 and TRBJ1-1; D is undetermined. With 4 bases removed from V and 10 bases from J, the gap between germline ends came to 19 bases. This CDR3 has 14 residues. Germline lookup yields CDR1 MDHEN and CDR2 SYDVKM.